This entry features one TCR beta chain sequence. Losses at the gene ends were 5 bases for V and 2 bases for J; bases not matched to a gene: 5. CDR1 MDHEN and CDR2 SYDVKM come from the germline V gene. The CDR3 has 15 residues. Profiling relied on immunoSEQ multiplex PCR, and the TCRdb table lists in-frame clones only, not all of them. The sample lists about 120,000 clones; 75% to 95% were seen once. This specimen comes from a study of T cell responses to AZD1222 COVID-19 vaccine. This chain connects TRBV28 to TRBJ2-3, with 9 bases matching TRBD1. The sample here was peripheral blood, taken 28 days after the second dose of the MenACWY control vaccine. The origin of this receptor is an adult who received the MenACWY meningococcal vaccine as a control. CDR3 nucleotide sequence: TGTGCCAGCAGTCCCCGGGACAGGGACACAGATACGCAGTATTTT. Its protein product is CASSPRDRDTDTQYF.